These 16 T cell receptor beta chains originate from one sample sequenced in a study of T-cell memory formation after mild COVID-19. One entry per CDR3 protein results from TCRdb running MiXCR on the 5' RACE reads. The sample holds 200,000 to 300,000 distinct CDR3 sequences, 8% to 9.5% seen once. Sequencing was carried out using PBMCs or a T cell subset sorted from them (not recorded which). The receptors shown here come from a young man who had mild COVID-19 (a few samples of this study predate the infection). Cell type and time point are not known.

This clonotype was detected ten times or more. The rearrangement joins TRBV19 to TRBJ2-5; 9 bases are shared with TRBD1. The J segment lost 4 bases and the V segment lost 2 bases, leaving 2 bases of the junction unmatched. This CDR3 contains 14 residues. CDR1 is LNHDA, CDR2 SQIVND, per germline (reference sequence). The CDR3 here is CASSITGGGETQYF. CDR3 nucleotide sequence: TGTGCCAGTAGTATAACAGGGGGCGGAGAGACCCAGTACTTC.

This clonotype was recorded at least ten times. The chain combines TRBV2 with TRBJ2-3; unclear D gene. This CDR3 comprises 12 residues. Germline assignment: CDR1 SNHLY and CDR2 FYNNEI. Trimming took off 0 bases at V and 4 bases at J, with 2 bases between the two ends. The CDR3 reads CASSEASDTQYF. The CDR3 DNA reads TGTGCCAGCAGTGAAGCGTCAGATACGCAGTATTTT. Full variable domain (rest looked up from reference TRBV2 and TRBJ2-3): EPEVTQTPSHQVTQMGQEVILRCVPISNHLYFYWYRQILGQKVEFLVSFYNNEISEKSEIFDDQFSVERPDGSNFTLKIRSTKLEDSAMYFCASSEASDTQYFGPGTRLTVL.

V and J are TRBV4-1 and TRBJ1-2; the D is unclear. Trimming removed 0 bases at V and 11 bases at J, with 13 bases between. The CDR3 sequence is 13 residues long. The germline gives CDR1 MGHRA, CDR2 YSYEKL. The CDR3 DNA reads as TGCGCCAGCAGCCAAGATTTGTCCGGTGGATACACCTTC. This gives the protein CASSQDLSGGYTF.

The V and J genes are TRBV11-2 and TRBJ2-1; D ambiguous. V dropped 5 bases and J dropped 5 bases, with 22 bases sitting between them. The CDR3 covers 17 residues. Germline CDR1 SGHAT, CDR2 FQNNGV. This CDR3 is CASSPLRSRLENNEQFF. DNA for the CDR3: TGTGCCAGCAGCCCCCTTAGGTCCCGCCTTGAAAACAATGAGCAGTTCTTC.

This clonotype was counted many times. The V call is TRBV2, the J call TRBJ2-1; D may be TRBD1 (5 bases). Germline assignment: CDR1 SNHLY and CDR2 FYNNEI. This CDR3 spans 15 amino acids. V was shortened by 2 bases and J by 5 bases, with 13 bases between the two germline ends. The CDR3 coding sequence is TGTGCCAGCAGTGAATACCGACAGTTAAACAATGAGCAGTTCTTC. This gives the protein CASSEYRQLNNEQFF.

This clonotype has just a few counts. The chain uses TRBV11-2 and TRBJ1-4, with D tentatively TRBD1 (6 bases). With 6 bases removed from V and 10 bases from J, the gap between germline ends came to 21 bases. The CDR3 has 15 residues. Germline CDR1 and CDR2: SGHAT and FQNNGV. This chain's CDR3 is CASRVPGHPPGKLFF. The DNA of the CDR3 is TGTGCCAGCAGGGTTCCGGGACACCCGCCAGGAAAACTGTTTTTT.

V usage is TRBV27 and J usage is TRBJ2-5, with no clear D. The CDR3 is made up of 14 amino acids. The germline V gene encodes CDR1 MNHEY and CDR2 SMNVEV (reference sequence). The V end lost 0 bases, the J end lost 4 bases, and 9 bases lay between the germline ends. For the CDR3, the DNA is TGTGCCAGCAGTTTATCGAGGATAGCAGAGACCCAGTACTTC. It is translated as CASSLSRIAETQYF.

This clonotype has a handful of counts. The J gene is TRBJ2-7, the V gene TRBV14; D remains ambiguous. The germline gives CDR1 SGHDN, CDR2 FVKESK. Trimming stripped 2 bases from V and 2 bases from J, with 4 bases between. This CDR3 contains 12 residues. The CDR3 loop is CASSQLTYEQYF. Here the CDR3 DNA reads TGTGCCAGCAGCCAACTCACCTACGAGCAGTACTTC.

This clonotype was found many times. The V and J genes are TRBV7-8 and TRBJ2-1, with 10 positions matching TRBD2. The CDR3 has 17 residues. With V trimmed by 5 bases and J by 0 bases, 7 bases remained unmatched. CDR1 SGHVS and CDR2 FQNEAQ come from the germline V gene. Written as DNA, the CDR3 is TGTGCCAGCAGCCCTAGCGGGGGCACTACCTCCTACAATGAGCAGTTCTTC. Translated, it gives CASSPSGGTTSYNEQFF. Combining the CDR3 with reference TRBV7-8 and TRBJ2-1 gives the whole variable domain GAGVSQSPRYKVAKRGQDVALRCDPISGHVSLFWYQQALGQGPEFLTYFQNEAQLDKSGLPSDRFFAERPEGSVSTLKIQRTQQEDSAVYLCASSPSGGTTSYNEQFFGPGTRLTVL.

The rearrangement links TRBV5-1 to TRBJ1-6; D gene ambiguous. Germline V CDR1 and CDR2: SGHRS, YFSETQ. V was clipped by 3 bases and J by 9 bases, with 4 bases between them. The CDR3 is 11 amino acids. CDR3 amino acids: CASSSCSPLHF. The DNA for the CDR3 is TGCGCCAGCAGCTCCTGTTCACCCCTCCACTTT.

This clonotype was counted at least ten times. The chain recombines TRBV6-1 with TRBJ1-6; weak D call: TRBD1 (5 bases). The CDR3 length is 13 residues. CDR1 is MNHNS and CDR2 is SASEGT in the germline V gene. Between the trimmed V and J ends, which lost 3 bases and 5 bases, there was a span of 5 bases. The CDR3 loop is CASSDRDNSPLHF. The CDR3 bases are TGTGCCAGCAGTGACAGGGATAATTCACCCCTCCACTTT.

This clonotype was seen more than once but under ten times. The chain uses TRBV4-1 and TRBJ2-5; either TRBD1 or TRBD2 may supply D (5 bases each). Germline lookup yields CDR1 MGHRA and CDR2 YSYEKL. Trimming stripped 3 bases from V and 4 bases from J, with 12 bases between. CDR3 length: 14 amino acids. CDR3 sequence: CASSQFQGRETQYF. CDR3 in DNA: TGCGCCAGCAGCCAGTTCCAGGGACGAGAGACCCAGTACTTC.

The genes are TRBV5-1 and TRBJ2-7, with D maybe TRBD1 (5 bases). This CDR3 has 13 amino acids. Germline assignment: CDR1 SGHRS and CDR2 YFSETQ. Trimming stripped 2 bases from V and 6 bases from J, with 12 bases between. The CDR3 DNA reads TGCGCCAGCAGCTTCAGGGTTTTTGGCGAGCAGTACTTC. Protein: CASSFRVFGEQYF.

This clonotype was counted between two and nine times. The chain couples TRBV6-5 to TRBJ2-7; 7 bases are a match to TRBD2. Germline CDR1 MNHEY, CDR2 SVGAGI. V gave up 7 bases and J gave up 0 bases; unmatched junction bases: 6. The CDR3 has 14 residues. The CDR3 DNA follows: TGTGCCAGCACCCCAAGGGACTACTCCTACGAGCAGTACTTC. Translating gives CASTPRDYSYEQYF.

The CDR3 region is CASSLRQRGGTDTQYF. DNA of the CDR3: TGTGCCAGCAGCTTGCGGCAGCGGGGGGGCACAGATACGCAGTATTTT. The genes are TRBV5-4 and TRBJ2-3; 9 nucleotides line up with TRBD2. The CDR3 is 16 amino acids. Losses at the gene ends were 1 base for V and 1 base for J; bases not matched to a gene: 4. Germline-derived CDR1 and CDR2 are SGHNT and YYREEE (reference sequence).

CDR3 bases: TGTGCCAGCAGCTCTCAGAGGGGGCGGGGGAACACTGAAGCTTTCTTT. It translates to CASSSQRGRGNTEAFF. V is TRBV6-5 and J is TRBJ1-1; 7 nucleotides align to TRBD1. Germline-derived CDR1 and CDR2 are MNHEY and SVGAGI. This CDR3 contains 16 residues. The V and J ends lost 6 bases and 1 base, in that order; junction bases with no gene match: 11.